This is a list of T cell receptor beta chains from one sample in a study of blood T cell repertoires in COVID-19. Produced via immunoSEQ multiplex PCR; TCRdb's table is partial and in-frame only. The sample yields under 200,000 clones, about 83% seen once. The source material was peripheral blood. The origin of the receptors is a man aged 18 to 30 with active or convalescent COVID-19. Each CDR3 is given with its conserved first and last residue. Fields, in order: clone size, V gene, J gene, D gene, CDR3 protein, CDR3 DNA. A D gene is named only where the DNA matches it firmly. Clone size appears in some rows only: once, few, many, or a class for an expanded clone.

clone_size: -; v_call: TRBV4-2; j_call: TRBJ1-3; d_call: TRBD1; cdr3_aa: CASSQVTGGAGNTIYF; cdr3_nt: TGTGCCAGCAGCCAAGTAACAGGGGGCGCGGGAAACACCATATATTTT
clone_size: -; v_call: TRBV7-3; j_call: TRBJ2-2; d_call: TRBD2; cdr3_aa: CASSHRTSGSSGELFF; cdr3_nt: TGTGCCAGCAGCCATAGGACTAGCGGGAGTTCCGGGGAGCTGTTTTTT
clone_size: -; v_call: TRBV28; j_call: TRBJ1-2; d_call: -; cdr3_aa: CASSSGWYYGYTF; cdr3_nt: TGTGCCAGCAGTTCCGGGTGGTACTATGGCTACACCTTC
clone_size: few; v_call: TRBV10-1; j_call: TRBJ1-1; d_call: TRBD1; cdr3_aa: CASSGTGANTEAFF; cdr3_nt: TGCGCCAGCAGTGGGACAGGAGCGAACACTGAAGCTTTCTTT
clone_size: -; v_call: TRBV11-1; j_call: TRBJ1-6; d_call: TRBD1; cdr3_aa: CASSPGQGPLHF; cdr3_nt: TGTGCCAGCAGCCCCGGACAGGGACCCCTCCACTTT
clone_size: -; v_call: TRBV6-5; j_call: TRBJ2-1; d_call: -; cdr3_aa: CASSYFGNVANEQFF; cdr3_nt: TGTGCCAGCAGTTACTTCGGGAACGTCGCGAATGAGCAGTTCTTC
clone_size: -; v_call: TRBV6-4; j_call: TRBJ1-5; d_call: TRBD1; cdr3_aa: CAIPLQRGRDRGMQPQHF; cdr3_nt: TGTGCCATCCCATTACAAAGGGGCCGGGACAGGGGGATGCAGCCCCAGCATTTT
clone_size: -; v_call: TRBV27; j_call: TRBJ2-7; d_call: TRBD2; cdr3_aa: CASSLFVAGGLAYEQYF; cdr3_nt: TGTGCCAGCAGTTTATTTGTTGCGGGAGGACTTGCCTACGAGCAGTACTTC
clone_size: -; v_call: TRBV12-3/TRBV12-4; j_call: TRBJ2-5; d_call: -; cdr3_aa: CASTSTDQETQYF; cdr3_nt: TGTGCCAGCACCTCGACTGATCAAGAGACCCAGTACTTC
clone_size: -; v_call: TRBV24-1; j_call: TRBJ1-2; d_call: TRBD1; cdr3_aa: CATSDFGTGGASGYTF; cdr3_nt: TGTGCCACCAGTGATTTTGGGACAGGGGGCGCGAGCGGCTACACCTTC
clone_size: -; v_call: TRBV3-1/TRBV3-2; j_call: TRBJ2-2; d_call: -; cdr3_aa: CASSQRMGPGLSITGELFF; cdr3_nt: TGTGCCAGCAGCCAACGAATGGGCCCGGGACTCTCGATCACCGGGGAGCTGTTTTTT
clone_size: -; v_call: TRBV7-6; j_call: TRBJ2-3; d_call: TRBD2; cdr3_aa: CASSFRGSASTDTQYF; cdr3_nt: TGTGCCAGCAGCTTCCGCGGGAGTGCTAGCACAGATACGCAGTATTTT
clone_size: -; v_call: TRBV11-1; j_call: TRBJ1-1; d_call: -; cdr3_aa: CASSLWGRGNTEAFF; cdr3_nt: TGTGCCAGCAGCTTATGGGGCAGGGGAAACACTGAAGCTTTCTTT
clone_size: -; v_call: TRBV3-1/TRBV3-2; j_call: TRBJ1-6; d_call: -; cdr3_aa: CASSPSYADSPLHF; cdr3_nt: TGTGCCAGCAGCCCGTCGTACGCGGATTCACCCCTCCACTTT
clone_size: few; v_call: TRBV7-6; j_call: TRBJ1-1; d_call: -; cdr3_aa: CASSLMTDGNTEAFF; cdr3_nt: TGTGCCAGCAGCCTAATGACAGATGGGAACACTGAAGCTTTCTTT
clone_size: once; v_call: TRBV24-1; j_call: TRBJ1-1; d_call: -; cdr3_aa: CAVQGGPGGTEAFF; cdr3_nt: TGTGCCGTGCAGGGAGGGCCTGGGGGCACTGAAGCTTTCTTT
clone_size: once; v_call: TRBV5-4; j_call: TRBJ2-7; d_call: -; cdr3_aa: CASSLRGFPYEQYF; cdr3_nt: TGTGCCAGCAGCTTACGGGGGTTTCCCTACGAGCAGTACTTC
clone_size: few; v_call: TRBV6-5; j_call: TRBJ2-3; d_call: -; cdr3_aa: CASLWTASTDTQYF; cdr3_nt: TGTGCCAGCCTCTGGACAGCAAGCACAGATACGCAGTATTTT
clone_size: -; v_call: TRBV19; j_call: TRBJ1-4; d_call: TRBD1; cdr3_aa: CASSSGTGWDEKLFF; cdr3_nt: TGTGCCAGTAGTTCCGGGACAGGGTGGGATGAAAAACTGTTTTTT
clone_size: -; v_call: TRBV6-6; j_call: TRBJ2-7; d_call: -; cdr3_aa: CASSYPVAVEQYF; cdr3_nt: TGTGCCAGCAGTTACCCCGTGGCTGTCGAGCAGTACTTC